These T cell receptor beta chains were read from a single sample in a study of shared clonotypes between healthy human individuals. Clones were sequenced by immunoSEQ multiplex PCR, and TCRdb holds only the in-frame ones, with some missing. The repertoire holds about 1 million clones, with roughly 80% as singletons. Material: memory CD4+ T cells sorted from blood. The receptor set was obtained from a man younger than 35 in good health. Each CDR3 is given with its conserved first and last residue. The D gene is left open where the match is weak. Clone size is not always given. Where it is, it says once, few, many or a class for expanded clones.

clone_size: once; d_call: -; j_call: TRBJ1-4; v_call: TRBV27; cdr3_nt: TGTGCCAGCAGTCTCCGGGACAATTCTAATGAAAAACTGTTTTTT; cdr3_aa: CASSLRDNSNEKLFF
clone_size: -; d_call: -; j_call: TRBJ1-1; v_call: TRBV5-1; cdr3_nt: TGCGCCAGCAGCTATGGAGAGAACACTGAAGCTTTCTTT; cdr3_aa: CASSYGENTEAFF
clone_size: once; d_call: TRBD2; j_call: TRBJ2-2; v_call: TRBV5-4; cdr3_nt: TGTGCCAGCAGCTTGGCCCTAGCGGGCACCGGGGAGCTGTTTTTT; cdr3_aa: CASSLALAGTGELFF
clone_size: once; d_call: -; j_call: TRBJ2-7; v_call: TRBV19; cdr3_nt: TGTGCCAGTAGTGTACAATCAGGGGTTGAGCAGTACTTC; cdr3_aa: CASSVQSGVEQYF
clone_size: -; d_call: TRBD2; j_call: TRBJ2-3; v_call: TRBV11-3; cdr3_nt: TGTGCCAGCAGCTCCCGGGGTAGCGGGAGGGGCACAGATACGCAGTATTTT; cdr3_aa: CASSSRGSGRGTDTQYF
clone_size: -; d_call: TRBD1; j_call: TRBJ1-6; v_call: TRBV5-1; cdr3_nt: TGCGCCAGCAGCTTGGTGGACAGGTTAGCACCCCTCCACTTT; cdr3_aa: CASSLVDRLAPLHF
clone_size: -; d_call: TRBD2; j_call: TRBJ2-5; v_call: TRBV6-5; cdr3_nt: TGTGCCAGCAGAGGACTAGCGGGATCGAGAGGGACCCAGTACTTC; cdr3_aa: CASRGLAGSRGTQYF
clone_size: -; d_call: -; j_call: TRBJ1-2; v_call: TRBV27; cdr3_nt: TGTGCCAGCAGTCGCCAGGGGCTGGAGGGGCCCTATGGCTACACCTTC; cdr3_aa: CASSRQGLEGPYGYTF
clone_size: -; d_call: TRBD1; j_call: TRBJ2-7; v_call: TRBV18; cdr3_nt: TGTGCCAGCTCCCTGGGGGGACAGGGGGCCTACGAGCAGTACTTC; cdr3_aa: CASSLGGQGAYEQYF
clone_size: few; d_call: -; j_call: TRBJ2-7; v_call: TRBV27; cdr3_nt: TGTGCCAGCAGTAACACCTACGAGCAGTACTTC; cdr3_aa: CASSNTYEQYF
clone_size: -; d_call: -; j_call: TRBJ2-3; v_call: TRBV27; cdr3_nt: TGTGCCAGCACCCCCTTCCCTAGCACAGATACGCAGTATTTT; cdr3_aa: CASTPFPSTDTQYF
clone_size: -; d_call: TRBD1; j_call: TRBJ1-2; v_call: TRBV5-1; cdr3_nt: TGCGCCAGCAGCTCGGGACAGGGTGTTGGCTACACCTTC; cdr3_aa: CASSSGQGVGYTF
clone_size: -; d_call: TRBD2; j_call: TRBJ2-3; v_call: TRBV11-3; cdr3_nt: TGTGCCAGCAGCTTTGGGGGGGGTCCAGATACGCAGTATTTT; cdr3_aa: CASSFGGGPDTQYF
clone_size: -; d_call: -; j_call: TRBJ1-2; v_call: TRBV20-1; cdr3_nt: TGCAGTGCCCCGGAGTATGGCTACACCTTC; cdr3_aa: CSAPEYGYTF
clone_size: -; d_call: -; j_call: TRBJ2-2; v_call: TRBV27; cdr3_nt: TGTGCCAGCAGTTTCACAGGAGATACAAACACCGGGGAGCTGTTTTTT; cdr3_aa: CASSFTGDTNTGELFF
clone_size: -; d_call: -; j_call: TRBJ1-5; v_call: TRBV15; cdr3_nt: TGTGCCACCAGCAGGCGGTATAGCAATCAGCCCCAGCATTTT; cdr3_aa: CATSRRYSNQPQHF
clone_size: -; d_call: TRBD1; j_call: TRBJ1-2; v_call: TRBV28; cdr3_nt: TGTGCCAGCAGTTTATCGGGACAGGGGAAAAACTATGGCTACACCTTC; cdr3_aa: CASSLSGQGKNYGYTF